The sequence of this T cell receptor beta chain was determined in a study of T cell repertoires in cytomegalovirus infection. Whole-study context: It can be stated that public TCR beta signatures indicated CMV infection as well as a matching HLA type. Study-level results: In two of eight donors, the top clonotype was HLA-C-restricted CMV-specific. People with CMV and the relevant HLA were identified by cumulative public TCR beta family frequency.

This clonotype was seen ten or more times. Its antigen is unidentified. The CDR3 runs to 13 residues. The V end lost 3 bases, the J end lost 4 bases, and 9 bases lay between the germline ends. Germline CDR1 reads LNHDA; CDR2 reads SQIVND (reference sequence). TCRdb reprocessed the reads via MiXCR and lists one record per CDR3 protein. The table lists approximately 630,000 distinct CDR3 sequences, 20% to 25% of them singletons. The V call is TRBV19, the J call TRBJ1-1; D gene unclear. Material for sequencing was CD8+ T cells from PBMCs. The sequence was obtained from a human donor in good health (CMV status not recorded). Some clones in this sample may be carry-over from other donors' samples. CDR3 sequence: CASSIRAGTEAFF. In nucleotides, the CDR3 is TGTGCCAGTAGTATTCGGGCGGGCACTGAAGCTTTCTTT.